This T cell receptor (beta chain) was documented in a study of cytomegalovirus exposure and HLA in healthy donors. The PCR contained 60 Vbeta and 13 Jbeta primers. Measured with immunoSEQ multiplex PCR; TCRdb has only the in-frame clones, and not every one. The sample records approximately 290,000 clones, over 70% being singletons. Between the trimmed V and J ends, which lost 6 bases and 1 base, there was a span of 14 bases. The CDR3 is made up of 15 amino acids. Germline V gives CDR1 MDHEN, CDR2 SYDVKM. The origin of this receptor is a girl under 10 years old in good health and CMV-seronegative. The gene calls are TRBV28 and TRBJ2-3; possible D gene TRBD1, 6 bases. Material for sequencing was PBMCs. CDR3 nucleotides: TGTGCCAGCAGATGGGGGCTACAGCGCACAGATACGCAGTATTTT. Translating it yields CASRWGLQRTDTQYF.